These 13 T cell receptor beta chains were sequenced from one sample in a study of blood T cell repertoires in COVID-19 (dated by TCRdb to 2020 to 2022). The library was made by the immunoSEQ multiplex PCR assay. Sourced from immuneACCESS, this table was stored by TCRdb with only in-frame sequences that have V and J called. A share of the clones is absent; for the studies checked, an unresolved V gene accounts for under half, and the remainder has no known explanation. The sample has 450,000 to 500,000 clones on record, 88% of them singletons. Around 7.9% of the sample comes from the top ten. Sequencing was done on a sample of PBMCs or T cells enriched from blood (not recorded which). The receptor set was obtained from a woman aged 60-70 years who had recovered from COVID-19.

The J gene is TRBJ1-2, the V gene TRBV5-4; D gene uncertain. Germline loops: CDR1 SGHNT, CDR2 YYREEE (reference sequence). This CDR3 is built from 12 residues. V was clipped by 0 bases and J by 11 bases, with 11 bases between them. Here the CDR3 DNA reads TGTGCCAGCAGCTTGGAGGTCGGGAAATACACCTTC. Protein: CASSLEVGKYTF.

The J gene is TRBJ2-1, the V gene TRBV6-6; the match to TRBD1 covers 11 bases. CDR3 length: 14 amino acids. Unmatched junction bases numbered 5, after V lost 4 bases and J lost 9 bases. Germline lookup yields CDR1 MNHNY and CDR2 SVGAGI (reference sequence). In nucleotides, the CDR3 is TGTGCCAGCAGTTCCCGGGACAGGGGGGGTGAGCAGTTCTTC. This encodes CASSSRDRGGEQFF.

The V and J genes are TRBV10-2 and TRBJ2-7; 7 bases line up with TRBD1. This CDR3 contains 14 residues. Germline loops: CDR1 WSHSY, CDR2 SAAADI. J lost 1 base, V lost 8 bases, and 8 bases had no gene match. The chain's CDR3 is CASGRQGPSYEQYV. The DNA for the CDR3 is TGCGCCAGCGGTAGACAGGGCCCATCCTACGAGCAGTACGTC.

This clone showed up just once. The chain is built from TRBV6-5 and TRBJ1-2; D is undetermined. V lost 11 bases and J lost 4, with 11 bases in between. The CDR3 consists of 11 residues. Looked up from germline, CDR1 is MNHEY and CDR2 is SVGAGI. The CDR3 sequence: CASRGSYGYTF. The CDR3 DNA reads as TGTGCCTCACGGGGTAGCTATGGCTACACCTTC.

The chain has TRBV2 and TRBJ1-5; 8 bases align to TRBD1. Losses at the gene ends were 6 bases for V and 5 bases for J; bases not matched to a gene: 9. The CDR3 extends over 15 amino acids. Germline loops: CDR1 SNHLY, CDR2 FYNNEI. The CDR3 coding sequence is TGTGCCAGCAGGACAGGGGACGTTCTTCATCAGCCCCAGCATTTT. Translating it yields CASRTGDVLHQPQHF.

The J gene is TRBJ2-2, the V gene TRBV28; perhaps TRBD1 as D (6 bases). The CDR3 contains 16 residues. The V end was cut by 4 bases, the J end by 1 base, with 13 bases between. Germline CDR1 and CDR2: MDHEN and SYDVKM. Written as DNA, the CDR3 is TGTGCCAGCAGTTCAATGGGGGCCGGGAACACCGGGGAGCTGTTTTTT. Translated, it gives CASSSMGAGNTGELFF.

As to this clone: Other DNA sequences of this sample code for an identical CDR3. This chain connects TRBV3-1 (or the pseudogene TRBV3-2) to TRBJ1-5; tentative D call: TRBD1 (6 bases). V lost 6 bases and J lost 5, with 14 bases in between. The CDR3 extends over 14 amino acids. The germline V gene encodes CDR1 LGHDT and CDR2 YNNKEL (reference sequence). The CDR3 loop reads CASSQRGGDQPQHF. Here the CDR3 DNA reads TGTGCCAGCAGTCAAAGGGGGGGGGATCAGCCCCAGCATTTT.

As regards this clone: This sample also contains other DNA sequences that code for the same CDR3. The CDR3 loop is CASSLEGQYNEQFF. The CDR3 DNA sequence: TGCGCCAGCAGCTTGGAGGGACAGTACAATGAGCAGTTCTTC. The V call is TRBV5-1, the J call TRBJ2-1, with TRBD1 identical over 7 bases. The CDR3 totals 14 residues. V lost 0 bases, J lost 4 bases, and 1 base stayed unmatched. Germline lookup yields CDR1 SGHRS and CDR2 YFSETQ.

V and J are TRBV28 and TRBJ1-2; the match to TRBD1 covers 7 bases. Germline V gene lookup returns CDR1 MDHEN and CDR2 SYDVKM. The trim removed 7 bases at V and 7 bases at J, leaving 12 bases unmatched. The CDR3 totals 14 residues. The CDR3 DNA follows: TGTGCCAGCAAGGGGGCTGGTCTATCTAGTGGCTACACCTTC. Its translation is CASKGAGLSSGYTF.

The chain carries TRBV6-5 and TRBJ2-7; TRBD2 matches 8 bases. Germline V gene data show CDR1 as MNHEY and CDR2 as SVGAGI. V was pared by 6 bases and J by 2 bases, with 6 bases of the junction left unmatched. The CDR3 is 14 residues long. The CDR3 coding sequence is TGTGCCAGCAGAGGGAGCGGGGGCGCCTACGAGCAGTACTTC. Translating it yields CASRGSGGAYEQYF.

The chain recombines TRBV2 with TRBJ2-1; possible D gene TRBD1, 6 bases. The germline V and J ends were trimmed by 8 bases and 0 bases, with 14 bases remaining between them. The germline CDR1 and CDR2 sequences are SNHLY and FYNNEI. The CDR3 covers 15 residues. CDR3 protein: CASDAQGSSYNEQFF. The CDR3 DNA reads TGTGCCAGCGACGCACAGGGATCCTCCTACAATGAGCAGTTCTTC.

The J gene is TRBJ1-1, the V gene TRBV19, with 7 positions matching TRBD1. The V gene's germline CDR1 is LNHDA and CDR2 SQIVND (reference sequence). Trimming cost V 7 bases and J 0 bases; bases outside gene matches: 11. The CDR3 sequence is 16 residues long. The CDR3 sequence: CASKLRLGQMNTEAFF. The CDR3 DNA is TGTGCCAGTAAACTCAGACTGGGACAGATGAACACTGAAGCTTTCTTT.

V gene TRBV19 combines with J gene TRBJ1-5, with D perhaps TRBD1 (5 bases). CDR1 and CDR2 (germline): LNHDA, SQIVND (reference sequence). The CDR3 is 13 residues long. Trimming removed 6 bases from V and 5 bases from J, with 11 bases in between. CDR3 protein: CASRDSFYQPQHF. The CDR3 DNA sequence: TGTGCCAGTAGAGACAGTTTCTATCAGCCCCAGCATTTT.